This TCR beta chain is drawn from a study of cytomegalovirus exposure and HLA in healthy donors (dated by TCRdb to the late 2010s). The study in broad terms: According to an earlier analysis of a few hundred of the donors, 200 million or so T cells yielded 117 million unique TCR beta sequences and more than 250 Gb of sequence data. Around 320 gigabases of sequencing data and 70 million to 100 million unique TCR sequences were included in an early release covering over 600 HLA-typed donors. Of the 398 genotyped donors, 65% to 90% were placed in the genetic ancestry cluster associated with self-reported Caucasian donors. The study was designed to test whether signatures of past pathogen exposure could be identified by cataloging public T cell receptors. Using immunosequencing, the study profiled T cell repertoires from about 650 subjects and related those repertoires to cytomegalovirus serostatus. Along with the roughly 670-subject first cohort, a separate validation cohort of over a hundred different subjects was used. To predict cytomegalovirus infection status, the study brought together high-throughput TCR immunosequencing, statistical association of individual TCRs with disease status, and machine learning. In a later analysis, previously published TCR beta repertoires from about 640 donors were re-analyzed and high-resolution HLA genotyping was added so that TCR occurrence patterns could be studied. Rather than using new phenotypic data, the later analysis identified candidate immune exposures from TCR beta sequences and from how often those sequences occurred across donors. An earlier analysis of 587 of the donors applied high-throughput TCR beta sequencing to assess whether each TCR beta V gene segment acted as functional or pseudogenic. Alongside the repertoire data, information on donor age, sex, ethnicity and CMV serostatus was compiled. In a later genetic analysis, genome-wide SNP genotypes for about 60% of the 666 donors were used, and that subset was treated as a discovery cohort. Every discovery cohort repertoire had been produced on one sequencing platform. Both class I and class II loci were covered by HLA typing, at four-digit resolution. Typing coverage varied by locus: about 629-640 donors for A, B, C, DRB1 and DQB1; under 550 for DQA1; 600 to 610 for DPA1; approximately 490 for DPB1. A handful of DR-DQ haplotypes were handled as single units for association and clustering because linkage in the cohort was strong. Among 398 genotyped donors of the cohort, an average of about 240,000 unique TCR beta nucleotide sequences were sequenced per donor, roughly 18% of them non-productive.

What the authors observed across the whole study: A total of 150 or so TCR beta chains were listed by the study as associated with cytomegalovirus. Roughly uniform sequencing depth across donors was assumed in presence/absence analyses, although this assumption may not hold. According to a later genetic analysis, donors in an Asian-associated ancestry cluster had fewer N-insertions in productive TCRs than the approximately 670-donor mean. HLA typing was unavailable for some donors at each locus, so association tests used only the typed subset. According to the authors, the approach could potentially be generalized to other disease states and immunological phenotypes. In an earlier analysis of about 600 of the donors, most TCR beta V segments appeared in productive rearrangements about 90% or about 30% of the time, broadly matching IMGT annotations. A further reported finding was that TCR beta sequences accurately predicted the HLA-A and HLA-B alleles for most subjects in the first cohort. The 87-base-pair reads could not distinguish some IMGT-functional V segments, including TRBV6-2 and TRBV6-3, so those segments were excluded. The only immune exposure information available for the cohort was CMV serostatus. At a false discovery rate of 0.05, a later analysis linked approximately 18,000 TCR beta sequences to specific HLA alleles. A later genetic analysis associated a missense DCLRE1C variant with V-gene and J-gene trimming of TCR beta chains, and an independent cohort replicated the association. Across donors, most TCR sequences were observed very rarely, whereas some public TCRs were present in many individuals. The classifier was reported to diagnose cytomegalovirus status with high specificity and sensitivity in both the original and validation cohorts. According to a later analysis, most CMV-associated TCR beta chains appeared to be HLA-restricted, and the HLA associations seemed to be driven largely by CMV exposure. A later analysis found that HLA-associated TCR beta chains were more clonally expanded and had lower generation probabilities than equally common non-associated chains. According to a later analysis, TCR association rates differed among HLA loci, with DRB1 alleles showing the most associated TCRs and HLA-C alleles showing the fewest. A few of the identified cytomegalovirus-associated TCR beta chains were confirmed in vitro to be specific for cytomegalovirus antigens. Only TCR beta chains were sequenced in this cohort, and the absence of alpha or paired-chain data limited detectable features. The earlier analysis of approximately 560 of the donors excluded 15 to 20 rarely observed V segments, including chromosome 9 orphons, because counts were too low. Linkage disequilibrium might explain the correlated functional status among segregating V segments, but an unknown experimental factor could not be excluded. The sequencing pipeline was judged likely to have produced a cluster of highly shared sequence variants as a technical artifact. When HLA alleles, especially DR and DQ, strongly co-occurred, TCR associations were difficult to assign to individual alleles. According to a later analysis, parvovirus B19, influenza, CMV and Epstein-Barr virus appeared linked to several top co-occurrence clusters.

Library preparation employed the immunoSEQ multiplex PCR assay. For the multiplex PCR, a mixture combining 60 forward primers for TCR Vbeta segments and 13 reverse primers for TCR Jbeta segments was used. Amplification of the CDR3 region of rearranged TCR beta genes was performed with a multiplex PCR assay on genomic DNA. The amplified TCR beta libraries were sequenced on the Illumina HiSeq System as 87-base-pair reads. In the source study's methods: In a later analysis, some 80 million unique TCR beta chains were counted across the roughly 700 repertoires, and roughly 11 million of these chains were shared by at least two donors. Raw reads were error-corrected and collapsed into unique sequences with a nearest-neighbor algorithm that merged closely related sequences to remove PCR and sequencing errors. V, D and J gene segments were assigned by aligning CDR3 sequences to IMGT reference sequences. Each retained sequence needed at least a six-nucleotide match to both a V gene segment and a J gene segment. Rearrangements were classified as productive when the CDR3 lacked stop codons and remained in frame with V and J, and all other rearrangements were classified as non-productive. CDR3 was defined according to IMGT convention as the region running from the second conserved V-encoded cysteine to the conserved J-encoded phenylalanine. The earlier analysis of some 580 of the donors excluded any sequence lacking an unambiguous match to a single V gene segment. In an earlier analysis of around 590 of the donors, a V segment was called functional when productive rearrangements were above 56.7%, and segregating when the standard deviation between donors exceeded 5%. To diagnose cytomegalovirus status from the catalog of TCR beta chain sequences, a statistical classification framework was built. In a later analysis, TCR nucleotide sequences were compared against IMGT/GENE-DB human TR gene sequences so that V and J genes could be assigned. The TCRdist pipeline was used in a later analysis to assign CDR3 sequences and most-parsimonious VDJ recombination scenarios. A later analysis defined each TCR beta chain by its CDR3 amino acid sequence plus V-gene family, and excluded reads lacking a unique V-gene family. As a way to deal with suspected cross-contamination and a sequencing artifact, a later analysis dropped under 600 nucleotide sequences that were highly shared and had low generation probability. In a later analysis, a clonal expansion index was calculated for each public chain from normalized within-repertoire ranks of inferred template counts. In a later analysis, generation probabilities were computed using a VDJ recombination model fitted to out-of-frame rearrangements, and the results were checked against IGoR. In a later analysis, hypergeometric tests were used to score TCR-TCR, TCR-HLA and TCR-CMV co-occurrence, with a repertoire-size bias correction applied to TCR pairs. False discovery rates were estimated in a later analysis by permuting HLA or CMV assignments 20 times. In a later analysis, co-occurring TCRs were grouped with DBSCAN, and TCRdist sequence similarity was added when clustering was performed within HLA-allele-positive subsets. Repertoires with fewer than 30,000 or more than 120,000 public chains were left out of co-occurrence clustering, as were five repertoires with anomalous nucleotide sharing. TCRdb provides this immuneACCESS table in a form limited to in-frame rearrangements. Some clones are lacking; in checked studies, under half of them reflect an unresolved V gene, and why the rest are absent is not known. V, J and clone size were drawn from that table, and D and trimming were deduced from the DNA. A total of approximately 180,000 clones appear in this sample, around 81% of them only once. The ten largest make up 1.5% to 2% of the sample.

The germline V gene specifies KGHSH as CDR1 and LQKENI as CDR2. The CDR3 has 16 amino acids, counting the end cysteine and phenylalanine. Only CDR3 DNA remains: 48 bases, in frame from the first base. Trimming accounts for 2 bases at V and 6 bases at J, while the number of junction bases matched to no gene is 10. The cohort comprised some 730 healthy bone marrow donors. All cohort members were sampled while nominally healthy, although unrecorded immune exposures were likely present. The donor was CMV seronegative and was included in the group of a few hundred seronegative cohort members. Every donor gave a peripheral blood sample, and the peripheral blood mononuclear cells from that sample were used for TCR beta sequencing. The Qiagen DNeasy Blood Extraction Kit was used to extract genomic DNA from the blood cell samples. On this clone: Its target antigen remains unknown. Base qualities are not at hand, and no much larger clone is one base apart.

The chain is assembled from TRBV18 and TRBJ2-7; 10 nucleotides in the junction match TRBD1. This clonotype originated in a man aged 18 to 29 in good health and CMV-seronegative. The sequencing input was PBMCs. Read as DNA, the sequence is TGTGCCAGCTCACCAGGGTTGGGACAGGGGCTGGGCGAGCAGTACTTC. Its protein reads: CASSPGLGQGLGEQYF.